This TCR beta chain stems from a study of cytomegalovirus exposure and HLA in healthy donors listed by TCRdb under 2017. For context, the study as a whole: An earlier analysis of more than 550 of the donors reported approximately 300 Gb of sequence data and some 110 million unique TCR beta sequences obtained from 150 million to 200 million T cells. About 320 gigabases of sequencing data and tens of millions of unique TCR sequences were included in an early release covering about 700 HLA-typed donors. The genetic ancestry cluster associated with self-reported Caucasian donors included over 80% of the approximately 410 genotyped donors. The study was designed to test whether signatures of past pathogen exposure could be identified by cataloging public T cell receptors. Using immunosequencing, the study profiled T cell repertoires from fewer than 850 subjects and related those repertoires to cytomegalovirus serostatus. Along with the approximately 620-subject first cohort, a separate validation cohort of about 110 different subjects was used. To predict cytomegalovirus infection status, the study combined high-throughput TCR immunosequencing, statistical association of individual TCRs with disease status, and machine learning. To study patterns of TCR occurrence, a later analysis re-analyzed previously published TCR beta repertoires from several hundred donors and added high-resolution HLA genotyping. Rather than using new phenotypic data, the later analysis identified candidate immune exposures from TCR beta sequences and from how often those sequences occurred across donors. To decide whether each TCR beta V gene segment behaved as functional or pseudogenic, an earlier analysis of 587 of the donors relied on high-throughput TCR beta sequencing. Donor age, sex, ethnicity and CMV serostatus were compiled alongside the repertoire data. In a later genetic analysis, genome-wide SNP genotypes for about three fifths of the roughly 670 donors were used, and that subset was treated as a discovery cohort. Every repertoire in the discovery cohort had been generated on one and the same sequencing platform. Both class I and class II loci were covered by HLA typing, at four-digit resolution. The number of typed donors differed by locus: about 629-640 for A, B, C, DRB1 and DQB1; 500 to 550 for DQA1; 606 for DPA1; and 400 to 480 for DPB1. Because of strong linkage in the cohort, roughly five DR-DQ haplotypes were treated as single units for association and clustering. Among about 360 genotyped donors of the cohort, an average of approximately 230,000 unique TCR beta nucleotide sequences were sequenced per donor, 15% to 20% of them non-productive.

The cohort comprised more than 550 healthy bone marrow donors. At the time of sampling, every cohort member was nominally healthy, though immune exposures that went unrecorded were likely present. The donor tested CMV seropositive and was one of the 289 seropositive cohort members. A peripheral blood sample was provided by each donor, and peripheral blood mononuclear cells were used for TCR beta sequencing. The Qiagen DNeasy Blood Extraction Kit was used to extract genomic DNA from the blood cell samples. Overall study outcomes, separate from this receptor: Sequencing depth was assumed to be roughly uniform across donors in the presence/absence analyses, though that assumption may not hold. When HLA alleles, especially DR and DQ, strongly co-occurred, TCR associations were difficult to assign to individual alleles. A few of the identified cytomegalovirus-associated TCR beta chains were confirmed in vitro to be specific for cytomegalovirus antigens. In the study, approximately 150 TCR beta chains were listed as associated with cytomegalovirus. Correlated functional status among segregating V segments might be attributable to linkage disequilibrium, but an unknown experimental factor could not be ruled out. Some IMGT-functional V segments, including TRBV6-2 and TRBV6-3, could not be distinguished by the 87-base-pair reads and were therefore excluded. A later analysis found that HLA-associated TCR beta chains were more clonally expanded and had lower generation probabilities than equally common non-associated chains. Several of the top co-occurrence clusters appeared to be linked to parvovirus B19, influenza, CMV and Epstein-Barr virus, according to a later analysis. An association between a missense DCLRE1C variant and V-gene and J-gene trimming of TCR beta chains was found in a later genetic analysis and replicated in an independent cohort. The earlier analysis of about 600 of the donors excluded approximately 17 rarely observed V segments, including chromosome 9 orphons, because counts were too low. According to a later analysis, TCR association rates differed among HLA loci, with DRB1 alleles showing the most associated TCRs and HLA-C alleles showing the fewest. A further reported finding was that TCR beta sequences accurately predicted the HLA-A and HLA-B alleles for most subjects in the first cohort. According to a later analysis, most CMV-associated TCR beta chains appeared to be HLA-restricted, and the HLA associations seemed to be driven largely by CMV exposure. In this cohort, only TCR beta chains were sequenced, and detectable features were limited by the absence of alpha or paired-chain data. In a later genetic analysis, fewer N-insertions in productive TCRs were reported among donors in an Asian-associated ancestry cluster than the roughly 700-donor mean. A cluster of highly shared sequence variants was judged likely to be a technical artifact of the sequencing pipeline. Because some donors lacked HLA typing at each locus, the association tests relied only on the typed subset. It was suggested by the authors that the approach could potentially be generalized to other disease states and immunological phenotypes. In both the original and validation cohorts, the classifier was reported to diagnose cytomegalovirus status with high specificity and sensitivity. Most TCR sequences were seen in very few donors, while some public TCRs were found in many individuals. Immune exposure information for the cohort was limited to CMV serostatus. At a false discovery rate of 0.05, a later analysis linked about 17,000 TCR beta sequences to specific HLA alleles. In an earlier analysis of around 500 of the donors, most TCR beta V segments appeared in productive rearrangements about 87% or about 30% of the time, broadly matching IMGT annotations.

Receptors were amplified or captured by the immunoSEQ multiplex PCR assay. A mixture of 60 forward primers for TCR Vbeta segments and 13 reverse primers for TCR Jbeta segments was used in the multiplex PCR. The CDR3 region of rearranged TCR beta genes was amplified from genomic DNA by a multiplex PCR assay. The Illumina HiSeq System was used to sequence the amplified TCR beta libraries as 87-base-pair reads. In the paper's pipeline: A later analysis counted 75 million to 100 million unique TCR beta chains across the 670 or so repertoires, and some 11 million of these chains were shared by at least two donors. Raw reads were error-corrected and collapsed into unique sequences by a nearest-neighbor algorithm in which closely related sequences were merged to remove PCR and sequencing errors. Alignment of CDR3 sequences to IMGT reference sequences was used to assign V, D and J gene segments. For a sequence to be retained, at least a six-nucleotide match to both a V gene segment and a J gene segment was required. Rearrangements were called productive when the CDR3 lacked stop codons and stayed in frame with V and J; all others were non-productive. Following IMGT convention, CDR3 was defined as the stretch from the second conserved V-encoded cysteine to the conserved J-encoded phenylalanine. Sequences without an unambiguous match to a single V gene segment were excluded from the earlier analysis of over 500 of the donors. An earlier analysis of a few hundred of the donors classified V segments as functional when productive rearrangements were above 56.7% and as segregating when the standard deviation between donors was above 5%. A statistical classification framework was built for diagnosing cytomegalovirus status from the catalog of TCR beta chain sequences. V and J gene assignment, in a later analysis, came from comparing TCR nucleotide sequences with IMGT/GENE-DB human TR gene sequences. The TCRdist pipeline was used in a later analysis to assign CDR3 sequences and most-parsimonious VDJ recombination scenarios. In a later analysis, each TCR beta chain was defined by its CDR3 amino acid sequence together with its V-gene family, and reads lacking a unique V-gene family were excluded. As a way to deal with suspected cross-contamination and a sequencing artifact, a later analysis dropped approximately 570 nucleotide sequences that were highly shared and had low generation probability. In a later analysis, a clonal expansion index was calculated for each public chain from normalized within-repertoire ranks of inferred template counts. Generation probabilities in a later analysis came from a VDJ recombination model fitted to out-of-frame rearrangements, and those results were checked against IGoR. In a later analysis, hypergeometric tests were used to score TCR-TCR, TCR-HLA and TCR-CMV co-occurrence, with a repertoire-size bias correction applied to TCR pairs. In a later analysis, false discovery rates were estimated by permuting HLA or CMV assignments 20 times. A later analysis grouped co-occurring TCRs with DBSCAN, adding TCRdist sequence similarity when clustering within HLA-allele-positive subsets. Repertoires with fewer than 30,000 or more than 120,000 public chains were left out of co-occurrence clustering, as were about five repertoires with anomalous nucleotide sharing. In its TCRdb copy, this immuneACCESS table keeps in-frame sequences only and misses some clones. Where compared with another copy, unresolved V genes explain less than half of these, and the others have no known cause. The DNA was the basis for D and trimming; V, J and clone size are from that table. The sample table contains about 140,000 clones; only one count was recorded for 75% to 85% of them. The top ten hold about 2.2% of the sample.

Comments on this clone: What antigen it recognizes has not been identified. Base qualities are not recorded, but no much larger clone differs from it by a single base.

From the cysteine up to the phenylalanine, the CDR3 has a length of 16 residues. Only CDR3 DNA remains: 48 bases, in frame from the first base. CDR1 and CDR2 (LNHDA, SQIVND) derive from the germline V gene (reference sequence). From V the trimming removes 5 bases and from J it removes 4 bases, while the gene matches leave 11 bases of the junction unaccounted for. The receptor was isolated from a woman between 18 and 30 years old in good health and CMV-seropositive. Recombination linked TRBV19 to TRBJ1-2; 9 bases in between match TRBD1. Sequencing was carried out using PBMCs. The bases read TGTGCCAGTAGTTCCTCCGGGACAGGGTTCTTCTATGGCTACACCTTC. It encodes CASSSSGTGFFYGYTF. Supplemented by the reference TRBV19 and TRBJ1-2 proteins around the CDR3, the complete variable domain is DGGITQSPKYLFRKEGQNVTLSCEQNLNHDAMYWYRQDPGQGLRLIYYSQIVNDFQKGDIAEGYSVSREKKESFPLTVTSAQKNPTAFYLCASSSSGTGFFYGYTFGSGTRLTVV.